The 23 T cell receptor beta chains in this list originate from one sample, sequenced in a study of shared clonotypes between healthy human individuals. TCRdb's copy holds only in-frame clones and misses some; the assay was immunoSEQ multiplex PCR. The repertoire has roughly 680,000 clones, around 70% of them found once; the top ten carry over 1.5%. Sequencing was carried out using memory CD4+ T cells sorted from blood. Subset noted: CD45RA-negative fraction. Receptors were obtained from a woman aged 25-40 years in good health.

The chain carries TRBV4-1 and TRBJ1-5; 9 nucleotides align to TRBD1. The germline V gene encodes CDR1 MGHRA and CDR2 YSYEKL. The CDR3 length is 17 residues. Trimming cost V 1 base and J 4 bases; bases outside gene matches: 8. The CDR3 DNA follows: TGCGCCAGCAGCCAAGGTTCACAGGGGGCCCGGAATCAGCCCCAGCATTTT. Residues: CASSQGSQGARNQPQHF.

The CDR3 sequence: CASSYDRAGNTIYF. The CDR3 coding sequence is TGTGCCAGCAGCTACGACAGGGCCGGAAACACCATATATTTT. The genes are TRBV11-2 and TRBJ1-3; 7 bases fit TRBD1. The CDR3 totals 14 residues. Trimming removed 4 bases from V and 4 bases from J; junction bases left unmatched: 4. Germline CDR1 is SGHAT and CDR2 is FQNNGV.

The gene calls are TRBV29-1 and TRBJ2-1; D may be TRBD1 or TRBD2 (5 bases each). The CDR3 extends over 18 amino acids. V lost 2 bases to trimming and J lost 4 bases, with 24 bases between them. Germline V gene sequence: CDR1 SQVTM, CDR2 ANQGSEA. The CDR3 spells CSVELRTGSTGPYNEQFF. DNA of the CDR3: TGCAGCGTTGAACTAAGAACGGGGTCCACGGGGCCGTACAATGAGCAGTTCTTC.

CDR3 protein: CASSKGGWYSNQPQHF. The CDR3 coding sequence is TGTGCCAGCAGCAAAGGAGGGTGGTATAGCAATCAGCCCCAGCATTTT. The rearrangement joins TRBV21-1 to TRBJ1-5. TRBV21-1 is a pseudogene. The CDR3 has 16 amino acids.

The gene calls are TRBV25-1 and TRBJ2-1, with a tentative D call TRBD2 (5 bases). Per germline, CDR1 MGHDK and CDR2 SYGVNS. V gave up 1 base and J gave up 2 bases, with 12 bases separating them. The CDR3 runs 16 residues. This CDR3 is CASSELMGAAYNEQFF. The CDR3 DNA is TGTGCCAGCAGTGAATTAATGGGAGCAGCCTACAATGAGCAGTTCTTC.

A word on this clone: Other DNA sequences in the same sample also yield this CDR3. This chain uses TRBV28 with TRBJ2-5; 13 nucleotides line up with TRBD2. Germline CDR1 reads MDHEN; CDR2 reads SYDVKM. The CDR3 contains 15 residues. J gave up 5 bases and V 6 bases, and 6 bases lay outside the gene matches. In nucleotides, the CDR3 is TGTGCCAGCAGCCTTGGGACTAGCGGGACGGAGACCCAGTACTTC. This encodes CASSLGTSGTETQYF.

The chain recombines TRBV6-1 with TRBJ1-1; D unclear. Per the germline V gene, CDR1 is MNHNS and CDR2 is SASEGT. V lost 6 bases and J lost 3, with 17 bases in between. The CDR3 runs 15 residues. The DNA of the CDR3 is TGTGCCAGCAGCCGAGTCGGGCAGGTACACACTGAAGCTTTCTTT. Translation gives CASSRVGQVHTEAFF.

This rearrangement joins TRBV29-1 to TRBJ2-1; 8 bases fit TRBD1. Trimming took 3 bases from V and 5 from J; bases not matched to a gene: 6. Germline CDR1 and CDR2: SQVTM and ANQGSEA. The CDR3 loop spans 14 amino acids. For the CDR3, the DNA is TGCAGCGTTGATACCGGACAGGGAAACAATGAGCAGTTCTTC. As protein: CSVDTGQGNNEQFF.

This clone has more than one count but fewer than ten. The J gene is TRBJ2-7, the V gene TRBV5-1; 10 bases fit TRBD1. With 5 bases clipped from V and 5 bases from J, the junction kept 7 bases outside the gene matches. Germline CDR1 and CDR2: SGHRS and YFSETQ. This CDR3 comprises 14 residues. CDR3 DNA sequence: TGCGCCAGCAGTCGAACCGGGACAGGGGACGAGCAGTACTTC. It yields the protein CASSRTGTGDEQYF.

This chain links TRBV10-3 with TRBJ1-4; 11 bases line up with TRBD1. V lost 6 bases to trimming and J lost 8 bases; unmatched junction nucleotides: 8. The length of the CDR3 is 15 residues. Germline V lookup: CDR1 ENHRY, CDR2 SYGVKD. The CDR3 loop is CAISGTGGDNEKLFF. CDR3 coding DNA: TGTGCCATCAGCGGGACAGGGGGTGATAACGAAAAACTGTTTTTT.

The chain joins TRBV6-1 to TRBJ2-3; TRBD1 is a possible D gene (6 bases). V shed 7 bases and J shed 2 bases, with 13 bases lying between them. The germline V gene has CDR1 MNHNS and CDR2 SASEGT. The CDR3 has 14 amino acids. CDR3 sequence reads: CASILTGPTDTQYF. CDR3 DNA: TGTGCCAGCATCCTCACAGGGCCCACAGATACGCAGTATTTT.

In DNA, the CDR3 is TGTGCCAGCAGTACAATTCGGGGGGCGCAGGGCTACACCTTC. Encoded protein: CASSTIRGAQGYTF. The V gene is TRBV6-5, the J gene TRBJ1-2; TRBD1 might be the D (6 bases). Between the trimmed V and J ends, which lost 5 bases and 8 bases, there was a span of 18 bases. Germline CDR1 MNHEY, CDR2 SVGAGI. This CDR3 comprises 14 residues.

This clone was detected a few times. As DNA, the CDR3 is TGTGCCAGCAGTTTCTTTCCGTTCTCTGGGGCCAACGTCCTGACTTTC. Translating gives CASSFFPFSGANVLTF. The rearrangement links TRBV28 to TRBJ2-6; D gene unclear. V was pared by 3 bases and J by 0 bases, with 9 bases between. The germline V gene encodes CDR1 MDHEN and CDR2 SYDVKM. The CDR3 is 16 amino acids.

The J gene is TRBJ1-1, the V gene TRBV11-2; D is unresolved. The CDR3 totals 14 residues. Trimming removed 3 bases at V and 2 bases at J, with 10 bases between. Germline V gene data show CDR1 as SGHAT and CDR2 as FQNNGV. The CDR3 DNA reads TGTGCCAGCAGCTTTACTCGGGGTAACACTGAAGCTTTCTTT. This sequence encodes CASSFTRGNTEAFF.

The chain couples TRBV19 to TRBJ1-5; a weak D match, TRBD1 (6 bases). CDR1 LNHDA and CDR2 SQIVND come from the germline V gene (reference sequence). Trimming shortened V by 4 bases and J by 7 bases, and 17 bases separated the two germline ends. The CDR3 loop spans 15 amino acids. CDR3 sequence reads: CASSNKRGPLQPQHF. CDR3 nucleotide sequence: TGTGCCAGTAGTAATAAGCGGGGGCCACTACAGCCCCAGCATTTT.

Regarding this clone: Other nucleotide sequences from this sample produce the same CDR3. The chain has TRBV28 and TRBJ2-3; D could derive from TRBD1 or TRBD2 (5 bases each). V was pared by 5 bases and J by 1 base, with 7 bases between. CDR1 MDHEN and CDR2 SYDVKM come from the germline V gene. This CDR3 is built from 13 residues. CDR3 DNA sequence: TGTGCCAGCAGTCGAGGGGGCACAGATACGCAGTATTTT. It encodes CASSRGGTDTQYF. Drawing the rest from reference TRBV28 and TRBJ2-3, the complete variable domain is DVKVTQSSRYLVKRTGEKVFLECVQDMDHENMFWYRQDPGLGLRLIYFSYDVKMKEKGDIPEGYSVSREKKERFSLILESASTNQTSMYLCASSRGGTDTQYFGPGTRLTVL.

The chain carries TRBV6-6 and TRBJ1-3; 11 nucleotides match TRBD1. Germline loops: CDR1 MNHNY, CDR2 SVGAGI (reference sequence). CDR3 length equals 16 residues. The V gene end was trimmed by 6 bases and the J gene end by 4 bases; junction bases not matched to a gene: 8. CDR3 protein: CASRPGQGAGGNTIYF. In DNA, the CDR3 is TGTGCCAGCAGACCTGGACAGGGGGCGGGGGGAAACACCATATATTTT.

This chain connects TRBV25-1 to TRBJ2-1, with D possibly called TRBD1 or TRBD2 (5 bases each). The germline V gene has CDR1 MGHDK and CDR2 SYGVNS. CDR3 length: 15 residues. Trimming took 5 bases from V and 4 from J, leaving 15 bases between them. The CDR3 protein is CASSFPGRKYNEQFF. CDR3 in DNA: TGTGCCAGCAGTTTTCCGGGACGGAAATACAATGAGCAGTTCTTC. Drawing the rest from reference TRBV25-1 and TRBJ2-1, the complete variable domain is EADIYQTPRYLVIGTGKKITLECSQTMGHDKMYWYQQDPGMELHLIHYSYGVNSTEKGDLSSESTVSRIRTEHFPLTLESARPSHTSQYLCASSFPGRKYNEQFFGPGTRLTVL.

In its sample, this clone was seen a few times. The V gene is TRBV11-2, the J gene TRBJ2-3; D may be TRBD2 (5 bases). The length of the CDR3 is 15 residues. Deletions cut 0 bases from V and 1 base from J, with 8 bases between. Germline lookup yields CDR1 SGHAT and CDR2 FQNNGV. The CDR3 nucleotides are TGTGCCAGCAGCTTAGACGGACTCCGCACAGATACGCAGTATTTT. The encoded protein is CASSLDGLRTDTQYF.

The J gene is TRBJ2-5, the V gene TRBV19, with D perhaps TRBD2 (6 bases). The germline V gene encodes CDR1 LNHDA and CDR2 SQIVND (reference sequence). Trimming removed 6 bases at V and 1 base at J, with 9 bases between. The length of the CDR3 is 13 residues. DNA for the CDR3: TGTGCCAGTAGCGGGACTGTCCAAGAGACCCAGTACTTC. Translating gives CASSGTVQETQYF.

This rearrangement joins TRBV19 to TRBJ2-2; D gene uncertain. Trimming took 7 bases from V and 4 from J, leaving 10 bases between them. CDR3 length: 13 residues. Germline loops: CDR1 LNHDA, CDR2 SQIVND (reference sequence). CDR3 loop: CASTSRSTGELFF. The CDR3 DNA is TGTGCCAGTACGTCTAGATCCACCGGGGAGCTGTTTTTT. The full variable domain, in which reference TRBV19 and TRBJ2-2 provide the parts outside the CDR3, is DGGITQSPKYLFRKEGQNVTLSCEQNLNHDAMYWYRQDPGQGLRLIYYSQIVNDFQKGDIAEGYSVSREKKESFPLTVTSAQKNPTAFYLCASTSRSTGELFFGEGSRLTVL.

This sequence joins TRBV25-1 and TRBJ2-2, with a tentative D call TRBD1 (6 bases). The CDR3 has 13 residues. Trimming removed 6 bases at V and 6 bases at J, with 11 bases between. Germline loops: CDR1 MGHDK, CDR2 SYGVNS. CDR3 sequence: CASSHRVSGELFF. The CDR3 region has the DNA TGTGCCAGCAGCCACAGGGTGTCCGGGGAGCTGTTTTTT.

This clone has a single count. The same CDR3 is also encoded by other DNA sequences in this sample. V usage is TRBV19 and J usage is TRBJ2-1; the D is unclear. V lost 2 bases to trimming and J lost 4 bases, with 3 bases between them. CDR3 size: 12 residues. CDR1 and CDR2 from the germline V gene are LNHDA and SQIVND (reference sequence). CDR3 residues: CASSIQYNEQFF. The CDR3 DNA sequence: TGTGCCAGTAGTATACAATACAATGAGCAGTTCTTC.